This paragraph covers one TCR beta chain sequence. DNA input for the unsorted PBMC replicate PCRs was 300 ng, some 29,000 T cell genomes. Repertoires were generated with immunoSEQ multiplex PCR, while TCRdb's copy carries only in-frame clones and drops some. The data show about 480,000 clones, approximately 79% seen once. The data belong to a study of shared clonotypes between healthy human individuals. Whole-study context: The cohort comprised a couple of women and a few men. Their ages spanned 18 to 49 years.

Donors had no recently reported acute infections or vaccinations and were HIV-negative. The unsorted samples had 100 million or so PBMCs used for genomic DNA. CDR3 length: 14 amino acids. Germline CDR1 is SGDLS and CDR2 is YYNGEE. V gave up 2 bases and J gave up 4 bases, with 13 bases separating them. This sequence originates from a woman aged 40 to 55 in good health. Some clones in this sample may be carry-over from other donors' samples. The genes are TRBV9 and TRBJ2-7; D is unresolved. The sequencing input was PBMCs. The CDR3 region is CASSVSETRYEQYF. DNA for the CDR3: TGTGCCAGCAGCGTGTCGGAGACGAGGTACGAGCAGTACTTC.